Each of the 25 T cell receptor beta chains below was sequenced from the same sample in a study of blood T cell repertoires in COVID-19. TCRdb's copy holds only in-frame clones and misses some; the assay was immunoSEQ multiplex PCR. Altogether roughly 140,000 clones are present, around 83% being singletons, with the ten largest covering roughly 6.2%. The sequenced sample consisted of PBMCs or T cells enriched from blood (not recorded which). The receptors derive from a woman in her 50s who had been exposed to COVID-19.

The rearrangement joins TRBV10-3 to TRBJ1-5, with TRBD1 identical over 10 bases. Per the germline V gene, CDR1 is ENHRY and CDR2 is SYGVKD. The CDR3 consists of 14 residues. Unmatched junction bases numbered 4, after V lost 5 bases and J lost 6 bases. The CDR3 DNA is TGTGCCATCAGTCAGGGGACAGGGGTTCAGCCCCAGCATTTT. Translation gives CAISQGTGVQPQHF.

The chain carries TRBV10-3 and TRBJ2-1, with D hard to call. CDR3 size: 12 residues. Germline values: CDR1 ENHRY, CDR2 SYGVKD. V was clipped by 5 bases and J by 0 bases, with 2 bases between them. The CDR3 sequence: CAISYSYNEQFF. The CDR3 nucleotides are TGTGCCATCAGTTACTCCTACAATGAGCAGTTCTTC.

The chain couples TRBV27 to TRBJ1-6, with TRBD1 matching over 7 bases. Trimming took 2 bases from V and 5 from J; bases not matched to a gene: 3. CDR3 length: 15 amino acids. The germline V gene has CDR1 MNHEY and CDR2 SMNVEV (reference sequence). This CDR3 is CASSLGTANNSPLHF. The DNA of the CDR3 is TGTGCCAGCAGTTTAGGGACAGCAAATAATTCACCCCTCCACTTT.

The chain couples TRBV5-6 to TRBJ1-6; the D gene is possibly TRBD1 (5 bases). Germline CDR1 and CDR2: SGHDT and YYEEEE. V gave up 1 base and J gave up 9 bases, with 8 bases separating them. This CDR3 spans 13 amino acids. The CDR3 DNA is TGTGCCAGCAGCTTGCCGGGGGTTTCACCCCTCCACTTT. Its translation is CASSLPGVSPLHF.

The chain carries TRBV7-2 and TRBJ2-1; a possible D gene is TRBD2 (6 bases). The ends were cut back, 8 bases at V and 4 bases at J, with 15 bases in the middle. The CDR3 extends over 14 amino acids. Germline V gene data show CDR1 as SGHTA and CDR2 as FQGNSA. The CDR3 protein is CASSEGMGYNEQFF. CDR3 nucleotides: TGTGCCAGCTCGGAGGGGATGGGGTACAATGAGCAGTTCTTC.

CDR3 amino acids: CASTHIPGQYGYTF. Here the CDR3 DNA reads TGTGCCAGCACCCACATACCGGGACAGTATGGCTACACCTTC. The chain combines TRBV7-3 with TRBJ1-2; 7 nucleotides align to TRBD1. V gave up 7 bases and J gave up 5 bases; unmatched junction bases: 10. Germline CDR1 SGHTA, CDR2 FQGTGA. This CDR3 comprises 14 residues.

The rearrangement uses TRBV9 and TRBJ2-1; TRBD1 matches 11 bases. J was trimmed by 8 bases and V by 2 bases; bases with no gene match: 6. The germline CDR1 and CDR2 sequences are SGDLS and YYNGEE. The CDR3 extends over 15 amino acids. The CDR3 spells CASSVWTGGVYEQFF. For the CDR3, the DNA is TGTGCCAGCAGCGTCTGGACAGGGGGCGTATATGAGCAGTTCTTC. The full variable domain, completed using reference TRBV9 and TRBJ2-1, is DSGVTQTPKHLITATGQRVTLRCSPRSGDLSVYWYQQSLDQGLQFLIQYYNGEERAKGNILERFSAQQFPDLHSELNLSSLELGDSALYFCASSVWTGGVYEQFFGPGTRLTVL.

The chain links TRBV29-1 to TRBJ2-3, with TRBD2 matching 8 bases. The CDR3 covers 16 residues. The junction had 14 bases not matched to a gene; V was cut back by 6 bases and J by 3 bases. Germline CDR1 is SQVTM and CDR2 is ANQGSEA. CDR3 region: CSVAHGTSGGTDTQYF. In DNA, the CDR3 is TGCAGCGTGGCCCATGGGACGAGCGGGGGAACAGATACGCAGTATTTT.

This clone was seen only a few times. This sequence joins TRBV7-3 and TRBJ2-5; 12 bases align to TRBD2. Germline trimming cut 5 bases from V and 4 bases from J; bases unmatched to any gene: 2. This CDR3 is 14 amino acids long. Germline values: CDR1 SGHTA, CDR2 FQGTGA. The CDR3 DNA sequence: TGTGCCAGCAGCCCGACTAGCGGGGGAGAGACCCAGTACTTC. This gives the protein CASSPTSGGETQYF.

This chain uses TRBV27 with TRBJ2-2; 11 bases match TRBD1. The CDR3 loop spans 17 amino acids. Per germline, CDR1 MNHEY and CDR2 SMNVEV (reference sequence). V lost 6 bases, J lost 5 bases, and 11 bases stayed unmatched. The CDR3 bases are TGTGCCAGCAGCAGGAGGACAGGGGGCTTGCGGACCGGGGAGCTGTTTTTT. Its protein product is CASSRRTGGLRTGELFF.

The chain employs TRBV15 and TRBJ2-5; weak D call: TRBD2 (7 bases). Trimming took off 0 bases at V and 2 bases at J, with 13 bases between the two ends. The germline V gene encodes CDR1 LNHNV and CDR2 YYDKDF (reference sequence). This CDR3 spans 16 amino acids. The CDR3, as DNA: TGTGCCACCAGCAGAGATTGGGGGGGCACTCAAGAGACCCAGTACTTC. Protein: CATSRDWGGTQETQYF. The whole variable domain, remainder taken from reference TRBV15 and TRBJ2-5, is DAMVIQNPRYQVTQFGKPVTLSCSQTLNHNVMYWYQQKSSQAPKLLFHYYDKDFNNEADTPDNFQSRRPNTSFCFLDIRSPGLGDTAMYLCATSRDWGGTQETQYFGPGTRLLVL.

The CDR3, as DNA: TGTGCCAGCAGTTTTGGGACAGGGGGAGGTGAGCAGTTCTTC. Protein: CASSFGTGGGEQFF. The V and J genes are TRBV27 and TRBJ2-1; 11 bases match TRBD1. Germline CDR1 is MNHEY and CDR2 is SMNVEV (reference sequence). V lost 3 bases, J lost 9 bases, and 4 bases stayed unmatched. CDR3 length: 14 amino acids.

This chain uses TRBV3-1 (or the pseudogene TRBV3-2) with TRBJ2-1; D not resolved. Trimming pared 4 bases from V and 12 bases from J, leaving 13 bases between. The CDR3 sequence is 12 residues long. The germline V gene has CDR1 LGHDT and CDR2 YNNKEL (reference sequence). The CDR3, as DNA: TGTGCCAGCAGCCTACCAGGCTTCGTGCAGTTCTTC. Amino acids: CASSLPGFVQFF.

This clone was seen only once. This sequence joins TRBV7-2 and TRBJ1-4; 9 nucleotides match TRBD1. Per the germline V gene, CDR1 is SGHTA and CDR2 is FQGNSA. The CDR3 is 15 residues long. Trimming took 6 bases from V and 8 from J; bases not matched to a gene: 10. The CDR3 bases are TGTGCCAGCAGTTCCGGACAGGGGCGGGGGGAAAAACTGTTTTTT. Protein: CASSSGQGRGEKLFF.

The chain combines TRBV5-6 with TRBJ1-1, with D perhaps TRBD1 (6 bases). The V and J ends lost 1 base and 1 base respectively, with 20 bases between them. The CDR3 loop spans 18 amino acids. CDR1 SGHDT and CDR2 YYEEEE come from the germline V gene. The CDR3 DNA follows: TGTGCCAGCAGCTTGCAGGCGTTTAATACAGGGTCGAACACTGAAGCTTTCTTT. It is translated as CASSLQAFNTGSNTEAFF.

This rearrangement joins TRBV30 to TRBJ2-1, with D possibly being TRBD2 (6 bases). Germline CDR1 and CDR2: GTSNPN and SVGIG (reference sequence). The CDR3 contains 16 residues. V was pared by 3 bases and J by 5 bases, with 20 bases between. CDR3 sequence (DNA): TGTGCCTGGAGCCCAATCACGGGAGTGGCTGACAATGAGCAGTTCTTC. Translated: CAWSPITGVADNEQFF.

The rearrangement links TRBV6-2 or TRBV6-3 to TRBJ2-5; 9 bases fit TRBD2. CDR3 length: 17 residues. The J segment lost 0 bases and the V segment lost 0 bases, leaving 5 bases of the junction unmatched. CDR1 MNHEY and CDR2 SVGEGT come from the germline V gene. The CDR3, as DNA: TGTGCCAGCAGTTACTCGGTTCTAGCGGGAAACCAAGAGACCCAGTACTTC. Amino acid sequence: CASSYSVLAGNQETQYF.

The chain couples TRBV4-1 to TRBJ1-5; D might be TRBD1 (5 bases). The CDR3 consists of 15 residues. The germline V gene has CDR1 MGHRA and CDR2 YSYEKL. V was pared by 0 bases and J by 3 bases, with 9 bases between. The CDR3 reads CASSQEGADNQPQHF. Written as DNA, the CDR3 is TGCGCCAGCAGCCAAGAAGGGGCGGACAATCAGCCCCAGCATTTT.

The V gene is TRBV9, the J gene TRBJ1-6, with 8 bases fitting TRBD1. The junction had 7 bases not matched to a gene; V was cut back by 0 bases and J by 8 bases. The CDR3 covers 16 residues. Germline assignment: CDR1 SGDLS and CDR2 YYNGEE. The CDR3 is CASSVGTGSVDSPLHF. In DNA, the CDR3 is TGTGCCAGCAGCGTAGGGACAGGGTCCGTCGATTCACCCCTCCACTTT.

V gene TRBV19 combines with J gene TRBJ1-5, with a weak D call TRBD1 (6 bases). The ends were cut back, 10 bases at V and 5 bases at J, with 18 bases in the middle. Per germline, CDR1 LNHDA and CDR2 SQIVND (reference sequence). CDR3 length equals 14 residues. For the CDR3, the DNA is TGTGCCACAAAGGGTCGCCAGGGGCATCAGCCCCAGCATTTT. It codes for CATKGRQGHQPQHF.

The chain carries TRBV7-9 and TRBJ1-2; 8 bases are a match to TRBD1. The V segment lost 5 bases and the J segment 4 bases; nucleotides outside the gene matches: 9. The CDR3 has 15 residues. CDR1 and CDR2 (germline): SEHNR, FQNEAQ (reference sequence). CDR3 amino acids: CASSPGTGGLYGYTF. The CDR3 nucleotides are TGTGCCAGCAGCCCCGGGACAGGAGGCCTCTATGGCTACACCTTC. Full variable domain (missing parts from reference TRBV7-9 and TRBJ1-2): DTGVSQNPRHKITKRGQNVTFRCDPISEHNRLYWYRQTLGQGPEFLTYFQNEAQLEKSRLLSDRFSAERPKGSFSTLEIQRTEQGDSAMYLCASSPGTGGLYGYTFGSGTRLTVV.

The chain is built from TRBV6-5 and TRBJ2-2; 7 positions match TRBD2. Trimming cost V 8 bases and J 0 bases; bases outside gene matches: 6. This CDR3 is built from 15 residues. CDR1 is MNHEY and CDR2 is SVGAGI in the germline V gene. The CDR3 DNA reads TGTGCCAGCTCGCGGGAGCGGCCGAACACCGGGGAGCTGTTTTTT. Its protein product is CASSRERPNTGELFF.

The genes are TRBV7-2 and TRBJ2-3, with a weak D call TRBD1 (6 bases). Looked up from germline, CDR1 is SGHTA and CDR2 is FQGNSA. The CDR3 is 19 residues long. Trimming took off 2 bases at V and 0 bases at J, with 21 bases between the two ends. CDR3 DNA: TGTGCCAGCAGCTTACACCTCCCTGGGGGCGGAACTAGCACAGATACGCAGTATTTT. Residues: CASSLHLPGGGTSTDTQYF.

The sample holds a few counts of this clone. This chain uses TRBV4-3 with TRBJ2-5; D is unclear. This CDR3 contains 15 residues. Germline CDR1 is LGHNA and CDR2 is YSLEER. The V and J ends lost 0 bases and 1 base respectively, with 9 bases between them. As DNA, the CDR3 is TGCGCCAGCAGCCAAGAGTTTAGAACCCAAGAGACCCAGTACTTC. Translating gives CASSQEFRTQETQYF.

The CDR3 loop reads CASSLRLAGGLRPETQYF. The CDR3 nucleotides are TGCGCCAGCAGCTTGCGCCTAGCGGGGGGCCTTAGACCTGAGACCCAGTACTTC. This chain links TRBV5-1 with TRBJ2-5; 11 bases match TRBD2. CDR1 is SGHRS and CDR2 is YFSETQ in the germline V gene. This CDR3 spans 18 amino acids. V trimming: 1 base; J trimming: 5 bases; junction bases outside the gene matches: 13.